A single sample is the source of the 23 T cell receptor beta chains below, sequenced in a study of CD8 T cells in ankylosing spondylitis. TCRdb passed the 5' RACE reads through MiXCR, listing each CDR3 protein once. This table holds under 250,000 distinct CDR3 sequences, roughly a tenth found once. The sample was blood, either unsorted or a sorted T cell fraction (not recorded which). All receptors derive from a male donor with ankylosing spondylitis or in good health (not recorded which).

This clonotype was counted many times. V usage is TRBV7-2 and J usage is TRBJ2-3; 11 bases fit TRBD2. Germline V gives CDR1 SGHTA, CDR2 FQGNSA. V lost 4 bases, J lost 0 bases, and 3 bases stayed unmatched. The CDR3 length is 16 residues. The CDR3 coding sequence is TGTGCCAGCAGCTGGATAGCGGGAGGGAGCACAGATACGCAGTATTTT. It translates to CASSWIAGGSTDTQYF.

In its sample, this clonotype was seen a few times. The rearrangement joins TRBV30 to TRBJ2-3, with D possibly being TRBD1 (5 bases). From germline, CDR1 is GTSNPN and CDR2 SVGIG (reference sequence). This CDR3 is built from 14 residues. V was pared by 4 bases and J by 1 base, with 12 bases between. CDR3: CAWTPGWRTDTQYF. The CDR3 coding sequence is TGTGCCTGGACTCCAGGGTGGCGCACAGATACGCAGTATTTT.

This clonotype occurred many times. The chain is built from TRBV27 and TRBJ2-7, with D uncertain. This CDR3 has 14 amino acids. Germline CDR1 and CDR2: MNHEY and SMNVEV (reference sequence). V dropped 5 bases and J dropped 0 bases, with 11 bases sitting between them. In DNA form, the CDR3 reads TGTGCCAGCAGTCTCAGGACGGACTCCTACGAGCAGTACTTC. This translates into CASSLRTDSYEQYF.

This clonotype was recorded many times. The V call is TRBV12-3 or TRBV12-4, the J call TRBJ2-7, with D perhaps matching TRBD2 (6 bases). The CDR3 totals 14 residues. Trimming shortened V by 2 bases and J by 6 bases, and 14 bases separated the two germline ends. CDR3 nucleotide sequence: TGTGCCAGCAGTTTAAAGGTTGGGGAGGTCGAGCAGTACTTC. Protein: CASSLKVGEVEQYF.

There are many counts of this clonotype. This chain joins TRBV20-1 and TRBJ1-3, with 8 bases matching TRBD1. The germline gives CDR1 DFQATT, CDR2 SNEGSKA (reference sequence). The length of the CDR3 is 15 residues. Trimming took 5 bases from V and 2 from J; bases not matched to a gene: 8. The CDR3 DNA is TGCAGTGCTTCGCGGACAGGGCGAACTGGAAACACCATATATTTT. Its protein is CSASRTGRTGNTIYF.

This clonotype was detected only a few times. The CDR3: CASSAGEQAPGQYF. CDR3 coding DNA: TGTGCCAGCAGCGCGGGAGAACAGGCCCCCGGGCAGTACTTC. V and J are TRBV7-9 and TRBJ2-7; the match to TRBD2 covers 7 bases. V gave up 5 bases and J gave up 9 bases; unmatched junction bases: 13. The CDR3 contains 14 residues. Per the germline V gene, CDR1 is SEHNR and CDR2 is FQNEAQ (reference sequence). Looking up the rest from reference TRBV7-9 and TRBJ2-7 gives the full variable domain: DTGVSQNPRHKITKRGQNVTFRCDPISEHNRLYWYRQTLGQGPEFLTYFQNEAQLEKSRLLSDRFSAERPKGSFSTLEIQRTEQGDSAMYLCASSAGEQAPGQYFGPGTRLTVT.

At least ten counts were recorded for this clonotype. The chain recombines TRBV27 with TRBJ2-2, with TRBD1 identical over 9 bases. The V gene end was trimmed by 7 bases and the J gene end by 6 bases; junction bases not matched to a gene: 6. This CDR3 region has 14 residues. Per the germline V gene, CDR1 is MNHEY and CDR2 is SMNVEV (reference sequence). CDR3 in DNA: TGTGCCAGCAACCCTCGGACAGGGGCCGGGGAGCTGTTTTTT. The encoded protein is CASNPRTGAGELFF.

This clonotype was recorded many times. The gene calls are TRBV12-3 or TRBV12-4 and TRBJ2-1; TRBD2 matches 7 bases. The CDR3 is 13 amino acids. The J segment lost 7 bases and the V segment lost 3 bases, leaving 3 bases of the junction unmatched. The chain's CDR3 is CASSLLAANEQFF. In DNA form, the CDR3 reads TGTGCCAGCAGTTTGCTAGCGGCGAATGAGCAGTTCTTC.

Notes on this clonotype: It may be a read error: a sequence one base away is much more abundant. The V call is TRBV5-1, the J call TRBJ1-6; D call uncertain. Germline CDR1 reads SGHRS; CDR2 reads YFSETQ. The CDR3 totals 13 residues. Trimming pared 5 bases from V and 7 bases from J, leaving 10 bases between. The CDR3 DNA reads TGCGCCAGCAGGACGGTGGCAAATTCACCCCTCCACTTT. It specifies CASRTVANSPLHF.

This clonotype was seen ten or more times. The chain carries TRBV20-1 and TRBJ2-1, with 8 bases that match TRBD2. There are 13 residues in the CDR3. V dropped 4 bases and J dropped 6; count of bases not matched to a gene: 5. Germline assignment: CDR1 DFQATT and CDR2 SNEGSKA (reference sequence). The CDR3 loop reads CSANLAGPNEQFF. The CDR3 bases are TGCAGTGCTAACCTAGCGGGCCCCAATGAGCAGTTCTTC.

This clonotype has ten or more counts. V is TRBV20-1 and J is TRBJ1-1; tentative D call: TRBD1 (5 bases). Germline V gene lookup returns CDR1 DFQATT and CDR2 SNEGSKA (reference sequence). Trimming took 3 bases from V and 1 from J, leaving 15 bases between them. There are 15 residues in the CDR3. The CDR3 sequence is CSASLPLGANTEAFF. The CDR3 DNA sequence: TGCAGTGCTAGCCTTCCCCTCGGGGCGAACACTGAAGCTTTCTTT.

This clonotype was seen many times. V usage is TRBV7-9 and J usage is TRBJ2-5; the D is unclear. Germline V CDR1 and CDR2: SEHNR, FQNEAQ (reference sequence). This CDR3 spans 14 amino acids. Trimming took off 5 bases at V and 0 bases at J, with 10 bases between the two ends. CDR3 nucleotides: TGTGCCAGCAGCAGGGTAAAAGACCAAGAGACCCAGTACTTC. It encodes CASSRVKDQETQYF.

This clonotype was counted many times. This rearrangement joins TRBV5-1 to TRBJ2-3; possible D gene TRBD2, 5 bases. The CDR3 covers 16 residues. V gave up 2 bases and J gave up 1 base, with 14 bases separating them. The germline V gene has CDR1 SGHRS and CDR2 YFSETQ. This CDR3 reads CASSFTSGTGTDTQYF. The CDR3 DNA sequence: TGCGCCAGCAGCTTTACCAGCGGCACGGGCACAGATACGCAGTATTTT.

This clonotype was seen repeatedly, ten times or more. The rearrangement links TRBV20-1 to TRBJ2-1, with no clear D. Trimming left V 1 base short and J 5 bases short, with 12 bases between. The germline CDR1 and CDR2 sequences are DFQATT and SNEGSKA (reference sequence). The CDR3 has 14 amino acids. The CDR3: CSARGLVGNNEQFF. The CDR3 coding sequence is TGCAGTGCTAGAGGGTTAGTAGGAAACAATGAGCAGTTCTTC.

With regard to this clonotype: At one boundary the junction diverges from the germline segment, which might be a read error. The chain employs TRBV3-1 and TRBJ2-5, with TRBD2 matching 10 bases. The CDR3 has 15 residues. CDR1 LGHDT and CDR2 YNNKEL come from the germline V gene (reference sequence). The CDR3 DNA sequence: TGTACCAGCAGCTGGCCGCTAGCGGGAGAGGAGACCCAGTACTTC. Amino acids: CTSSWPLAGEETQYF.

This clonotype has a count of ten or more. The chain couples TRBV28 to TRBJ1-1; D unresolved. CDR1 and CDR2 (germline): MDHEN, SYDVKM. The CDR3 is made up of 12 amino acids. V was clipped by 6 bases and J by 2 bases, with 7 bases between them. The CDR3 sequence is CASRQSNTEAFF. The CDR3 bases are TGTGCCAGCAGGCAGTCCAACACTGAAGCTTTCTTT.

This clonotype occurred many times. The V and J genes are TRBV7-2 and TRBJ2-5; 14 bases fit TRBD2. The germline V gene encodes CDR1 SGHTA and CDR2 FQGNSA. The CDR3 is made up of 16 amino acids. V dropped 5 bases and J dropped 2; count of bases not matched to a gene: 4. This chain's CDR3 is CASSLRTSGGQETQYF. The DNA for the CDR3 is TGTGCCAGCAGCCTTAGGACTAGCGGGGGGCAAGAGACCCAGTACTTC.

V is TRBV30 and J is TRBJ2-7; the match to TRBD1 covers 9 bases. The V segment lost 1 base and the J segment 3 bases; nucleotides outside the gene matches: 1. Germline V lookup: CDR1 GTSNPN, CDR2 SVGIG (reference sequence). The CDR3 runs to 13 residues. The CDR3 nucleotides read TGTGCCTGGAGTGCGGACAGGGGCTACGAGCAGTACTTC. Amino acids: CAWSADRGYEQYF. The entire variable domain, with the rest obtained from reference TRBV30 and TRBJ2-7, is as follows: SQTIHQWPATLVQPVGSPLSLECTVEGTSNPNLYWYRQAAGRGLQLLFYSVGIGQISSEVPQNLSASRPQDRQFILSSKKLLLSDSGFYLCAWSADRGYEQYFGPGTRLTVT.

This clonotype showed up many times. This chain joins TRBV6-5 and TRBJ1-2; D remains unclear. There are 13 residues in the CDR3. V lost 2 bases, J lost 4 bases, and 8 bases lay in between. Germline CDR1 reads MNHEY; CDR2 reads SVGAGI. CDR3 sequence reads: CASSYDPIYGYTF. CDR3 nucleotide sequence: TGTGCCAGCAGTTACGACCCTATCTATGGCTACACCTTC.

This clonotype was counted at least ten times. The chain uses TRBV7-8 and TRBJ2-2; D not certain. CDR3 size: 14 residues. Trimming took off 1 base at V and 7 bases at J, with 10 bases between the two ends. CDR1 is SGHVS and CDR2 is FQNEAQ in the germline V gene. DNA of the CDR3: TGTGCCAGCAGCTTAGGGACCGTCGGCGGGGAGCTGTTTTTT. Translated, it gives CASSLGTVGGELFF.

J is TRBJ2-7 and V is TRBV7-2, with D possibly being TRBD1 or TRBD2 (5 bases each). The CDR3 has 13 residues. The germline V gene has CDR1 SGHTA and CDR2 FQGNSA. V was clipped by 4 bases and J by 2 bases, with 9 bases between them. The CDR3 nucleotides read TGTGCCAGCAGCTGGGACGGCCCCTACGAGCAGTACTTC. Its protein is CASSWDGPYEQYF.

This clonotype was detected ten times or more. CDR3 sequence (DNA): TGCAGTGCGTGGGGCACCGAAGCTTTCTTT. Translated: CSAWGTEAFF. This rearrangement joins TRBV20-1 to TRBJ1-1; a possible D gene is TRBD1 (5 bases). The germline V and J ends were trimmed by 6 bases and 8 bases, with 10 bases remaining between them. CDR3 length: 10 residues. Germline loops: CDR1 DFQATT, CDR2 SNEGSKA (reference sequence).

The genes are TRBV20-1 and TRBJ1-2, with D perhaps TRBD1 (5 bases). The CDR3 covers 14 residues. Trimming removed 5 bases from V and 3 bases from J, with 16 bases in between. The germline V gene encodes CDR1 DFQATT and CDR2 SNEGSKA (reference sequence). In nucleotides, the CDR3 is TGCAGTGCTTCTCCGCCGGGACGCTACTATGGCTACACCTTC. Encoded protein: CSASPPGRYYGYTF.